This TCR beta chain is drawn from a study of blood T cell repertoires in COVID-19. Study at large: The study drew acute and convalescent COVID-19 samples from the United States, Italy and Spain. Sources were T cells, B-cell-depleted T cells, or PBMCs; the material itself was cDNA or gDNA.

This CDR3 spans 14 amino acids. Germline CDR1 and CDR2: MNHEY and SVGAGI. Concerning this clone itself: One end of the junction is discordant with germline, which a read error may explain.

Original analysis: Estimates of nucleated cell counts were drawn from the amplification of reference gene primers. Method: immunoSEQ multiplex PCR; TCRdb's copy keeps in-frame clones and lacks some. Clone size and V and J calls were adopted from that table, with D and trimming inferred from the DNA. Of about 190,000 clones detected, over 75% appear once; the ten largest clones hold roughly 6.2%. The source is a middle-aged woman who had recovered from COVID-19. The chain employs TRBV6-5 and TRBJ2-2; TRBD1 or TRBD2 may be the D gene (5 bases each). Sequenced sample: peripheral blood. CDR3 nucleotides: TGTGCCTGCAGGGTCGAGGGGAACACCGGGGAGCTGTTTTTT. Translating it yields CACRVEGNTGELFF.